The 15 T cell receptor beta chains below all came from one sample that was sequenced in a study of blood T cells in healthy people across ages. Through a sample-barcoded 5' primer and a J-beta primer mix, a second PCR was run for roughly 7 to 11 cycles. TCRdb redid the calling of the 5' RACE reads with MiXCR, one entry per CDR3 protein. The table shows around 780,000 distinct CDR3 sequences, with about 56% occurring only once. Sequenced sample: blood. The receptors were sampled from a man in his forties in good health.

CDR3 region: CASSLPRSSGRSTDTQYF. CDR3 sequence (DNA): TGTGCCAGCAGCTTGCCCCGGAGTAGCGGGAGAAGCACAGATACGCAGTATTTT. The gene calls are TRBV5-4 and TRBJ2-3; 9 bases map to TRBD2. The V and J ends lost 1 base and 0 bases, in that order; junction bases with no gene match: 9. This CDR3 contains 18 residues. Germline V gene data show CDR1 as SGHNT and CDR2 as YYREEE (reference sequence).

The rearrangement joins TRBV7-2 to TRBJ2-7; a possible D gene is TRBD2 (5 bases). The germline V and J ends were trimmed by 5 bases and 0 bases, with 17 bases remaining between them. This CDR3 is built from 16 residues. Looked up from germline, CDR1 is SGHTA and CDR2 is FQGNSA. Written as DNA, the CDR3 is TGTGCCAGCAGCCGTGCGGCAGGAGGTTACTCCTACGAGCAGTACTTC. Its protein product is CASSRAAGGYSYEQYF.

The V gene is TRBV18, the J gene TRBJ1-3; no reliable D call. CDR1 is KGHSH and CDR2 is LQKENI in the germline V gene. With 0 bases removed from V and 1 base from J, the gap between germline ends came to 7 bases. The CDR3 is made up of 15 amino acids. The CDR3 here is CASSPPPKSGNTIYF. CDR3 bases: TGTGCCAGCTCACCACCGCCCAAGTCTGGAAACACCATATATTTT.

CDR3 DNA: TGTGCCAGCAGTTACGCGCTTTCCAGTTCGGCTGAAAAACTGTTTTTT. This gives the protein CASSYALSSSAEKLFF. The genes are TRBV6-6 and TRBJ1-4; D not certain. The CDR3 runs to 16 residues. The V and J ends lost 2 bases and 7 bases respectively, with 17 bases between them. CDR1 and CDR2 from the germline V gene are MNHNY and SVGAGI (reference sequence).

This clonotype was found a few times. The chain has TRBV5-5 and TRBJ2-6, with D perhaps being TRBD1 or TRBD2 (7 bases each). CDR1 and CDR2 (germline): SGHKS, YYEKEE (reference sequence). Trimming took off 3 bases at V and 0 bases at J, with 16 bases between the two ends. The CDR3 extends over 18 amino acids. Here the CDR3 DNA reads TGTGCCAGCAGCTCGGACAGGACTAGACCCTCTGGGGCCAACGTCCTGACTTTC. Protein product: CASSSDRTRPSGANVLTF.

This clonotype was seen only a few times. The rearrangement links TRBV12-3 or TRBV12-4 to TRBJ2-7, with no clear D. The V gene lost 4 bases and the J gene lost 1 base, with 11 bases spanning the gap. The CDR3 totals 14 residues. The CDR3 DNA reads as TGTGCCAGCAGTTACCGCGGCAGTTCCTACGAGCAGTACTTC. This sequence encodes CASSYRGSSYEQYF.

This rearrangement joins TRBV6-5 to TRBJ2-4; 9 nucleotides line up with TRBD1. The last part of the DNA fits TRBJ2-7 better; the J call may be wrong. Germline CDR1 is MNHEY and CDR2 is SVGAGI. The CDR3 consists of 17 residues. For the CDR3, the DNA is TGTGCCAGCAGTTACTCCCCCGGGACAGGGTTCCCCTACGAGCAGTACTTC. Amino acids: CASSYSPGTGFPYEQYF.

The chain is built from TRBV19 and TRBJ2-7; 9 bases line up with TRBD2. V trimming: 5 bases; J trimming: 1 base; junction bases outside the gene matches: 9. The germline V gene has CDR1 LNHDA and CDR2 SQIVND (reference sequence). The CDR3 sequence is 16 residues long. The CDR3 DNA is TGTGCCAGTAGTTCAACCACTAGCGGGCTGTCCTACGAGCAGTACTTC. It encodes CASSSTTSGLSYEQYF.

The rearrangement links TRBV7-9 to TRBJ2-7, with 13 bases identical to TRBD2. This CDR3 has 17 residues. Germline trimming cut 8 bases from V and 5 bases from J; bases unmatched to any gene: 15. CDR1 is SEHNR and CDR2 is FQNEAQ in the germline V gene (reference sequence). In DNA, the CDR3 is TGTGCCAGCCACTCCGGTATACTAGCGGGAGGGCCCAACGAGCAGTACTTC. This encodes CASHSGILAGGPNEQYF.

This rearrangement joins TRBV4-3 to TRBJ2-3; D remains ambiguous. Germline V gives CDR1 LGHNA, CDR2 YSLEER. The germline V and J ends were trimmed by 3 bases and 0 bases, with 7 bases remaining between them. The CDR3 has 14 residues. CDR3 sequence: CASSQHTSTDTQYF. For the CDR3, the DNA is TGCGCCAGCAGCCAGCACACTAGCACAGATACGCAGTATTTT.

This clonotype was seen at least ten times. The rearrangement joins TRBV28 to TRBJ2-5; D gene unclear. CDR3 length equals 14 residues. V was pared by 4 bases and J by 0 bases, with 9 bases between. Germline-derived CDR1 and CDR2 are MDHEN and SYDVKM. The CDR3 is CASSSPSYQETQYF. The DNA for the CDR3 is TGTGCCAGCAGTTCCCCTTCGTACCAAGAGACCCAGTACTTC.

The J gene is TRBJ1-4, the V gene TRBV4-3, with 9 positions matching TRBD1. The trim removed 0 bases at V and 8 bases at J, leaving 7 bases unmatched. CDR1 and CDR2 (germline): LGHNA, YSLEER. The CDR3 covers 16 residues. CDR3 nucleotides: TGCGCCAGCAGCCAAGAAGGGGGACAGGGAAGCGAAAAACTGTTTTTT. This sequence encodes CASSQEGGQGSEKLFF.

CDR3 bases: TGTGCCAGCAGCGAGAGAACAGGGGTTACATGGAATGAGCAGTTCTTC. Translated, it gives CASSERTGVTWNEQFF. V gene TRBV9 combines with J gene TRBJ2-1; 7 bases are shared with TRBD1. The germline gives CDR1 SGDLS, CDR2 YYNGEE. This CDR3 is 16 amino acids long. Unmatched junction bases numbered 13, after V lost 3 bases and J lost 7 bases.

V and J are TRBV27 and TRBJ2-7, with D perhaps assigned TRBD1 or TRBD2 (5 bases each). The length of the CDR3 is 14 residues. The V end lost 5 bases, the J end lost 0 bases, and 11 bases lay between the germline ends. CDR1 MNHEY and CDR2 SMNVEV come from the germline V gene (reference sequence). The chain's CDR3 is CASSLGDNSYEQYF. The CDR3 DNA reads TGTGCCAGCAGTCTGGGGGATAACTCCTACGAGCAGTACTTC.

As DNA, the CDR3 is TGTGCCAGCAGCTTCGAACATCGATCCAATGAGCAGTTCTTC. Amino acid sequence: CASSFEHRSNEQFF. The rearrangement links TRBV7-3 to TRBJ2-1, with no clear D. Trimming removed 3 bases at V and 6 bases at J, with 12 bases between. In germline, CDR1 is SGHTA, CDR2 FQGTGA. The CDR3 length is 14 residues.